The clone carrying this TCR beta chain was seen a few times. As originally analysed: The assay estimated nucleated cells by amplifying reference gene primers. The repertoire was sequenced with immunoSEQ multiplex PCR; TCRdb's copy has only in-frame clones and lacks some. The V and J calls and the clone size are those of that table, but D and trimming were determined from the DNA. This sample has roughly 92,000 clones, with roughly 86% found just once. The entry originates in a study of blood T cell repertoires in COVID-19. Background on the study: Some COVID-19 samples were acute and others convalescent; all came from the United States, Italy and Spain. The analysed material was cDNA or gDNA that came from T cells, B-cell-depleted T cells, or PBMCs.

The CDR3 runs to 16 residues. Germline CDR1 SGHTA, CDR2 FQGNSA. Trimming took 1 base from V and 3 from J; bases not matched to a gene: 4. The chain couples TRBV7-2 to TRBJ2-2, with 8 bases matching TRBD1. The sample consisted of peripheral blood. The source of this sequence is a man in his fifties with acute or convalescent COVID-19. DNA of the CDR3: TGTGCCAGCAGCTTAGACAGGACAGGGTACACCGGGGAGCTGTTTTTT. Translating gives CASSLDRTGYTGELFF.